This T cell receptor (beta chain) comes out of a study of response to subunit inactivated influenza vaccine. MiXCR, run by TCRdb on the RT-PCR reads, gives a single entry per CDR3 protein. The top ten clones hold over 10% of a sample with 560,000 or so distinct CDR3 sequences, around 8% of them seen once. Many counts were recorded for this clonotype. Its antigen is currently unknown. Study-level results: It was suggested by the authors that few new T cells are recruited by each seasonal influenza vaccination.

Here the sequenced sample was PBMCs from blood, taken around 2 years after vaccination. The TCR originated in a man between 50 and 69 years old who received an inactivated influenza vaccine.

The CDR3 loop is CSVASGQGTDTQYF. Here the CDR3 DNA reads TGCAGCGTTGCCTCGGGACAGGGCACAGATACGCAGTATTTT. This chain uses TRBV29-1 with TRBJ2-3, with 8 bases that match TRBD1. After removal of 4 bases from V and 1 base from J, the junction contained 4 bases not matched to a gene. The CDR3 runs 14 residues. Germline-derived CDR1 and CDR2 are SQVTM and ANQGSEA.